The next 23 T cell receptor beta chains were all read from a single sample in a study of OX40 agonist ivuxolimab in advanced cancers. Generated by immunoSEQ multiplex PCR, the TCRdb table keeps only in-frame clones and is missing some. Among about 38,000 clones listed, roughly 80% were seen once. The sequencing here drew on CD4+ or CD8+ T cells sorted from blood, taken in a trial of the OX40 agonist ivuxolimab. The receptors derive from an adult with an advanced solid tumor such as melanoma, head and neck, liver or kidney cancer.

This rearrangement joins TRBV2 to TRBJ2-3, with a weak D call TRBD2 (6 bases). V lost 4 bases and J 2 bases, leaving 10 bases between the germline ends. CDR3 length equals 14 residues. Germline V CDR1 and CDR2: SNHLY, FYNNEI. CDR3 residues: CASSGGVVTDTQYF. The DNA for the CDR3 is TGTGCCAGCAGTGGCGGGGTGGTCACAGATACGCAGTATTTT.

The V and J genes are TRBV12-5 and TRBJ2-3; no definite D call. The CDR3 loop spans 16 amino acids. The germline CDR1 and CDR2 sequences are LGHNT and FRNRAP. Trimming took 0 bases from V and 2 from J, leaving 12 bases between them. In DNA form, the CDR3 reads TGTGCTAGTGGTTTGGTACTCAGGACGGACACAGATACGCAGTATTTT. Translating it yields CASGLVLRTDTDTQYF.

The chain has TRBV4-2 and TRBJ1-2; 8 bases map to TRBD1. CDR3 length: 15 residues. Per germline, CDR1 LGHNA and CDR2 YNFKEQ. Losses at the gene ends were 2 bases for V and 4 bases for J; bases not matched to a gene: 6. The CDR3 bases are TGTGCCAGCAGCCAACCGACAGGGGAGATCTATGGCTACACCTTC. This codes for CASSQPTGEIYGYTF.

The chain recombines TRBV9 with TRBJ1-3; D not certain. CDR1 and CDR2 (germline): SGDLS, YYNGEE. This CDR3 comprises 13 residues. The V end was cut by 0 bases, the J end by 4 bases, with 5 bases between. The CDR3 protein is CASSVGLGNTIYF. DNA for the CDR3: TGTGCCAGCAGCGTAGGGCTCGGAAACACCATATATTTT.

This chain connects TRBV11-1 to TRBJ1-1; D unclear. Germline assignment: CDR1 SGHAT and CDR2 FQDESV (reference sequence). This CDR3 comprises 14 residues. Trimming removed 2 bases from V and 8 bases from J, with 15 bases in between. This CDR3 is CASSLSNRRSEAFF. The CDR3, as DNA: TGTGCCAGCAGCTTATCCAATCGGCGGAGCGAAGCTTTCTTT.

This clone was seen a handful of times. The chain carries TRBV28 and TRBJ2-7; D is uncertain. CDR1 MDHEN and CDR2 SYDVKM come from the germline V gene. Between the trimmed V and J ends, which lost 3 bases and 3 bases, there was a span of 6 bases. The CDR3 loop spans 12 amino acids. In DNA form, the CDR3 reads TGTGCCAGCAGTTTGTACGGCTACGAGCAGTACTTC. It yields the protein CASSLYGYEQYF.

CDR3 sequence: CAISESGGGTDTQYF. The CDR3 DNA reads as TGTGCCATCAGTGAGTCTGGAGGGGGAACAGATACGCAGTATTTT. The chain links TRBV10-3 to TRBJ2-3, with D perhaps assigned TRBD1 or TRBD2 (6 bases each). This CDR3 has 15 residues. V was cut by 0 bases and J by 3 bases, with 10 bases left in between. The V gene's germline CDR1 is ENHRY and CDR2 SYGVKD.

The chain has TRBV18 and TRBJ2-1; a possible D gene is TRBD1 (5 bases). This CDR3 has 14 residues. V was pared by 1 base and J by 8 bases, with 12 bases between. Germline CDR1 and CDR2: KGHSH and LQKENI. In nucleotides, the CDR3 is TGTGCCAGCTCACCACTTTCAGGGTGGGATGAGCAGTTCTTC. This gives the protein CASSPLSGWDEQFF.

J is TRBJ1-2 and V is TRBV5-6; possibly TRBD1 for D (5 bases). The CDR3 extends over 14 amino acids. The V end was cut by 6 bases, the J end by 2 bases, with 14 bases between. Germline V gene data show CDR1 as SGHDT and CDR2 as YYEEEE. CDR3 region: CASIITGGNYGYTF. The DNA for the CDR3 is TGTGCCAGCATCATAACGGGGGGGAACTATGGCTACACCTTC.

This chain uses TRBV5-4 with TRBJ2-3; D uncertain. V was shortened by 0 bases and J by 4 bases, with 3 bases between the two germline ends. Looked up from germline, CDR1 is SGHNT and CDR2 is YYREEE (reference sequence). The CDR3 runs 12 residues. The CDR3 DNA sequence: TGTGCCAGCAGCTTGGGGTCAGATACGCAGTATTTT. Translation gives CASSLGSDTQYF. Supplemented by reference TRBV5-4 and TRBJ2-3, the full variable domain reads ETGVTQSPTHLIKTRGQQVTLRCSSQSGHNTVSWYQQALGQGPQFIFQYYREEENGRGNFPPRFSGLQFPNYSSELNVNALELDDSALYLCASSLGSDTQYFGPGTRLTVL.

V usage is TRBV14 and J usage is TRBJ2-1, with TRBD2 matching over 10 bases. The germline V gene encodes CDR1 SGHDN and CDR2 FVKESK. This CDR3 is built from 15 residues. V lost 1 base, J lost 11 bases, and 8 bases stayed unmatched. Here the CDR3 DNA reads TGTGCCAGCAGCCAAGCGGGGACTAGCGTGACGAAGCAGTTCTTC. It encodes CASSQAGTSVTKQFF. The whole variable domain, remainder taken from reference TRBV14 and TRBJ2-1, is EAGVTQFPSHSVIEKGQTVTLRCDPISGHDNLYWYRRVMGKEIKFLLHFVKESKQDESGMPNNRFLAERTGGTYSTLKVQPAELEDSGVYFCASSQAGTSVTKQFFGPGTRLTVL.

Only one count was recorded for this clone. The V gene is TRBV7-7, the J gene TRBJ2-1; tentative D call: TRBD2 (6 bases). The germline gives CDR1 SSHAT, CDR2 FNYEAQ (reference sequence). The CDR3 has 14 residues. Trimming removed 3 bases from V and 7 bases from J, with 13 bases in between. The CDR3 reads CASSFGGMGNEQFF. Here the CDR3 DNA reads TGTGCCAGCAGCTTTGGCGGGATGGGAAATGAGCAGTTCTTC.

This chain connects TRBV7-6 to TRBJ2-5; D might be TRBD1 (6 bases). Germline V gene lookup returns CDR1 SGHVS and CDR2 FNYEAQ. This CDR3 is 15 amino acids long. Between the trimmed V and J ends, which lost 4 bases and 5 bases, there was a span of 17 bases. CDR3 sequence (DNA): TGTGCCAGCAGCTCATACAGGGATCCCATGGAGACCCAGTACTTC. Translation: CASSSYRDPMETQYF.

The chain carries TRBV18 and TRBJ1-4; TRBD1 agrees at 9 bases. Per the germline V gene, CDR1 is KGHSH and CDR2 is LQKENI. This CDR3 is 15 amino acids long. V was clipped by 6 bases and J by 7 bases; unmatched bases: 9. In DNA, the CDR3 is TGTGCCAGCTCCCCCCGACAGGGGGAGGGTGAAAAACTGTTTTTT. Translating gives CASSPRQGEGEKLFF.

J is TRBJ2-7 and V is TRBV5-4, with a weak D call TRBD1 (5 bases). V lost 0 bases and J 5 bases, leaving 9 bases between the germline ends. The CDR3 consists of 13 residues. The germline V gene has CDR1 SGHNT and CDR2 YYREEE (reference sequence). CDR3 DNA: TGTGCCAGCAGCTTGGACAGGTTCGACGAGCAGTACTTC. Its translation is CASSLDRFDEQYF.

The genes are TRBV15 and TRBJ1-5; the D gene is possibly TRBD1 (5 bases). Trimming cost V 0 bases and J 1 base, with 13 bases left between them. The CDR3 is 17 amino acids. Germline-derived CDR1 and CDR2 are LNHNV and YYDKDF (reference sequence). This CDR3 is CATSRDGAGASNQPQHF. CDR3 sequence (DNA): TGTGCCACCAGCAGAGATGGGGCCGGGGCAAGCAATCAGCCCCAGCATTTT.

The chain links TRBV5-1 to TRBJ1-2; 9 bases map to TRBD1. The CDR3 loop spans 17 amino acids. J lost 2 bases, V lost 4 bases, and 12 bases had no gene match. CDR1 and CDR2 from the germline V gene are SGHRS and YFSETQ. The CDR3 region has the DNA TGCGCCAGCAGCCCGGTCGGGACAGGGCGGCGGAACTATGGCTACACCTTC. Translated, it gives CASSPVGTGRRNYGYTF.

The rearrangement joins TRBV6-1 to TRBJ1-6; 7 positions agree with TRBD1. With 6 bases clipped from V and 7 bases from J, the junction kept 9 bases outside the gene matches. CDR1 and CDR2 from the germline V gene are MNHNS and SASEGT. This CDR3 has 15 residues. This CDR3 reads CASRPTGAGNSPLHF. In DNA form, the CDR3 reads TGTGCCAGCAGGCCAACAGGGGCAGGGAATTCACCCCTCCACTTT.

V gene TRBV5-1 combines with J gene TRBJ2-3; TRBD1 aligns across 7 bases. Germline V gene sequence: CDR1 SGHRS, CDR2 YFSETQ. Unmatched junction bases numbered 5, after V lost 4 bases and J lost 3 bases. This CDR3 spans 14 amino acids. For the CDR3, the DNA is TGCGCCAGCAGCACCTGGACAGGTACAGATACGCAGTATTTT. This sequence encodes CASSTWTGTDTQYF.

V and J are TRBV6-1 and TRBJ1-4; D uncertain. This CDR3 spans 14 amino acids. CDR1 is MNHNS, CDR2 SASEGT, per germline. Between the trimmed V and J ends, which lost 8 bases and 3 bases, there was a span of 13 bases. CDR3 amino acids: CASSKEASNEKLFF. Here the CDR3 DNA reads TGTGCCAGCTCTAAAGAGGCTTCTAATGAAAAACTGTTTTTT.

This clone was recorded a few times. The chain uses TRBV7-6 and TRBJ1-2; TRBD1 aligns across 9 bases. Germline trimming cut 5 bases from V and 6 bases from J; bases unmatched to any gene: 7. The CDR3 is made up of 14 amino acids. Germline lookup yields CDR1 SGHVS and CDR2 FNYEAQ. The CDR3 DNA is TGTGCCAGCAGCCCCGGGGACAGGGAGGATGGCTACACCTTC. Translated: CASSPGDREDGYTF.

The rearrangement links TRBV7-9 to TRBJ2-5; 11 bases match TRBD2. Germline loops: CDR1 SEHNR, CDR2 FQNEAQ (reference sequence). This CDR3 contains 19 residues. The V and J ends lost 5 bases and 3 bases, in that order; junction bases with no gene match: 17. The CDR3 DNA is TGTGCCAGCAGCCCACGGGGTCGGCTAGCGGGAGGAAGGGAAGAGACCCAGTACTTC. It codes for CASSPRGRLAGGREETQYF. Together with reference TRBV7-9 and TRBJ2-5, the CDR3 gives the full variable domain: DTGVSQNPRHKITKRGQNVTFRCDPISEHNRLYWYRQTLGQGPEFLTYFQNEAQLEKSRLLSDRFSAERPKGSFSTLEIQRTEQGDSAMYLCASSPRGRLAGGREETQYFGPGTRLLVL.

The rearrangement joins TRBV11-2 to TRBJ1-6, with D uncertain. Germline V gene lookup returns CDR1 SGHAT and CDR2 FQNNGV. The CDR3 loop spans 15 amino acids. V lost 4 bases and J lost 10, with 17 bases in between. CDR3 sequence: CASSSSDGLGSPLHF. CDR3 in DNA: TGTGCCAGCAGCTCTTCGGACGGGTTAGGGTCACCCCTCCACTTT.